Shown below are 7 T cell receptor beta chains from a single sample sequenced in a study of T cell responses to AZD1222 COVID-19 vaccine (TCRdb year 2021). The sample's time point label, in plain terms: baseline before first vaccination. Receptor amplification or capture employed the immunoSEQ multiplex PCR assay. TCRdb retrieved this table from immuneACCESS and kept in-frame rearrangements only. Not all clones are present; in checked studies, unresolved V genes account for under half, and no reason is known for the remainder. Present in this sample are about 120,000 clones, around nine tenths of which were seen just once. The ten largest account for 2.4% of the sample. The specimen comprised peripheral blood, sampled on day 0 of AZD1222 vaccination. The receptors shown here come from an adult in good health.

V is TRBV5-6 and J is TRBJ1-1, with D possibly TRBD1 on 6 matching bases. Germline CDR1 reads SGHDT; CDR2 reads YYEEEE. CDR3 length: 13 residues. The V and J ends lost 5 bases and 5 bases respectively, with 13 bases between them. The CDR3 protein is CASSIQGWTEAFF. The CDR3 DNA is TGTGCCAGCAGTATACAGGGATGGACTGAAGCTTTCTTT.

This clone has only a few counts. The DNA for the CDR3 is TGTGCCAGCAGTTGGGTCTCCAGTCAGCCCCAGCATTTT. This gives the protein CASSWVSSQPQHF. V and J are TRBV28 and TRBJ1-5; no reliable D call. CDR1 is MDHEN and CDR2 is SYDVKM in the germline V gene. This CDR3 is built from 13 residues. Trimming took off 4 bases at V and 6 bases at J, with 10 bases between the two ends.

The chain uses TRBV20-1 and TRBJ1-2, with D perhaps TRBD1 (6 bases). The germline V gene encodes CDR1 DFQATT and CDR2 SNEGSKA (reference sequence). This CDR3 is built from 13 residues. Trimming took off 3 bases at V and 7 bases at J, with 15 bases between the two ends. CDR3 loop: CSASRQVGGGYTF. The CDR3 DNA is TGCAGTGCTAGTCGACAGGTCGGTGGTGGCTACACCTTC.

A few counts support this clone. V is TRBV5-1 and J is TRBJ2-7; no clear D. V was trimmed by 0 bases and J by 7 bases, leaving 17 bases between them. This CDR3 is built from 15 residues. Germline V CDR1 and CDR2: SGHRS, YFSETQ. The CDR3 DNA follows: TGCGCCAGCAGCTTGGATCCGGCAGACGAGGCGGAGCAGTACTTC. Translated: CASSLDPADEAEQYF.

The gene calls are TRBV28 and TRBJ1-2; possible D gene TRBD1, 5 bases. The germline gives CDR1 MDHEN, CDR2 SYDVKM. V was pared by 6 bases and J by 6 bases, with 17 bases between. The CDR3 has 14 amino acids. The CDR3 DNA follows: TGTGCCAGCAGCCCCCTCGATCGGGGACATGGCTACACCTTC. It translates to CASSPLDRGHGYTF.

In this sample, this clone turned up once. The CDR3 spells CASSVGHLSGANVLTF. In nucleotides, the CDR3 is TGTGCCAGCAGCGTAGGACACCTCTCTGGGGCCAACGTCCTGACTTTC. The V and J genes are TRBV9 and TRBJ2-6; no firm D call. The germline V and J ends were trimmed by 0 bases and 0 bases, with 7 bases remaining between them. The CDR3 covers 16 residues. Germline CDR1 SGDLS, CDR2 YYNGEE. The full variable domain, rest sourced from reference TRBV9 and TRBJ2-6, is DSGVTQTPKHLITATGQRVTLRCSPRSGDLSVYWYQQSLDQGLQFLIQYYNGEERAKGNILERFSAQQFPDLHSELNLSSLELGDSALYFCASSVGHLSGANVLTFGAGSRLTVL.

This rearrangement joins TRBV5-1 to TRBJ2-5, with 8 bases matching TRBD1. This CDR3 has 16 amino acids. Unmatched junction bases numbered 9, after V lost 4 bases and J lost 1 base. From germline, CDR1 is SGHRS and CDR2 YFSETQ. The CDR3 DNA is TGCGCCAGCAGCGGAAGTCTCGGGACAGGCCAAGAGACCCAGTACTTC. Its protein is CASSGSLGTGQETQYF.